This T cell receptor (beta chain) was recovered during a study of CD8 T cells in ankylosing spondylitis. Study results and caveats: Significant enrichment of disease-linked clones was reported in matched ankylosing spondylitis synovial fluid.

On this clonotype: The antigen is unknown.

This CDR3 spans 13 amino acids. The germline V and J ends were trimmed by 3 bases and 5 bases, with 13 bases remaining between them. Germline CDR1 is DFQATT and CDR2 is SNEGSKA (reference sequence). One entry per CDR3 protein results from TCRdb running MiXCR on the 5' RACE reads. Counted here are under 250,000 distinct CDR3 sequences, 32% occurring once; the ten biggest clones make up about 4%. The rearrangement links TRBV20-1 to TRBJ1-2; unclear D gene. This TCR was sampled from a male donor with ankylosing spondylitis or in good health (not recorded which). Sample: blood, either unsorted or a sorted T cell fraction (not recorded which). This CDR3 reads CSAREEVRYGYTF. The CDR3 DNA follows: TGCAGTGCTAGGGAAGAGGTGCGGTATGGCTACACCTTC.